The 12 T cell receptor beta chains presented below share a single source sample, sequenced in a study of blood T cell repertoires in COVID-19. The repertoire was sequenced with immunoSEQ multiplex PCR; TCRdb's copy has only in-frame clones and lacks some. The sample lists roughly 100,000 clones; approximately 87% were seen once. The sequenced sample was peripheral blood. The source is a woman between 25 and 40 years old with acute or convalescent COVID-19.

V and J are TRBV15 and TRBJ2-3; TRBD2 agrees at 8 bases. Germline loops: CDR1 LNHNV, CDR2 YYDKDF (reference sequence). The length of the CDR3 is 17 residues. V lost 0 bases and J lost 6; bases outside the gene matches: 11. CDR3 loop: CATSRDPRGVGMDTQYF. The CDR3 DNA reads TGTGCCACCAGCAGAGATCCGCGGGGGGTTGGAATGGATACGCAGTATTTT.

V usage is TRBV7-3 and J usage is TRBJ1-6; no clear D. CDR3 length: 14 amino acids. Germline V gene data show CDR1 as SGHTA and CDR2 as FQGTGA. V was trimmed by 1 base and J by 10 bases, leaving 11 bases between them. The CDR3: CASSLMGEGSPLHF. DNA of the CDR3: TGTGCCAGCAGCTTAATGGGCGAGGGATCACCCCTCCACTTT.

J is TRBJ2-3 and V is TRBV5-8; 10 nucleotides align to TRBD1. Germline CDR1 reads SGHTS; CDR2 reads YDEGEE. There are 19 residues in the CDR3. After removal of 1 base from V and 2 bases from J, the junction contained 13 bases not matched to a gene. The CDR3 protein is CASSLYRQGAQKNTDTQYF. CDR3 DNA sequence: TGTGCCAGCAGCTTGTATAGACAGGGGGCCCAGAAGAACACAGATACGCAGTATTTT.

The genes are TRBV6-5 and TRBJ2-2; a possible D gene is TRBD2 (5 bases). The CDR3 extends over 14 amino acids. Trimming stripped 2 bases from V and 5 bases from J, with 9 bases between. Germline CDR1 reads MNHEY; CDR2 reads SVGAGI. CDR3 amino acids: CASSYTGVTGELFF. CDR3 nucleotides: TGTGCCAGCAGTTACACCGGGGTAACCGGGGAGCTGTTTTTT.

This clone was seen once. The gene calls are TRBV2 and TRBJ2-1; D may be TRBD2 (6 bases). Germline lookup yields CDR1 SNHLY and CDR2 FYNNEI. The length of the CDR3 is 14 residues. The V and J ends lost 5 bases and 8 bases respectively, with 16 bases between them. As DNA, the CDR3 is TGTGCCAGCAGTTCGCGGGTGGGGGAGGATGAGCAGTTCTTC. It is translated as CASSSRVGEDEQFF.

V and J are TRBV19 and TRBJ1-2; tentative D call: TRBD1 (6 bases). Trimming pared 5 bases from V and 6 bases from J, leaving 16 bases between. CDR1 and CDR2 from the germline V gene are LNHDA and SQIVND (reference sequence). This CDR3 region has 14 residues. The CDR3 DNA follows: TGTGCCAGTAGTCCCCCCACAGGGTACGATGGCTACACCTTC. Translated, it gives CASSPPTGYDGYTF.

The J gene is TRBJ2-1, the V gene TRBV10-3; 8 bases match TRBD2. Germline trimming cut 4 bases from V and 3 bases from J; bases unmatched to any gene: 5. Germline V gives CDR1 ENHRY, CDR2 SYGVKD. This CDR3 has 15 residues. CDR3 coding DNA: TGTGCCATCAGTGGGACGGGGGGGCTCTACAATGAGCAGTTCTTC. Protein product: CAISGTGGLYNEQFF.

In its sample, this clone was seen once. This chain joins TRBV7-9 and TRBJ1-5; D might be TRBD1 (5 bases). The CDR3 length is 14 residues. Trimming stripped 5 bases from V and 0 bases from J, with 8 bases between. From germline, CDR1 is SEHNR and CDR2 FQNEAQ (reference sequence). CDR3 amino acids: CASSPQGSNQPQHF. In nucleotides, the CDR3 is TGTGCCAGCAGCCCTCAGGGTAGCAATCAGCCCCAGCATTTT.

This chain links TRBV7-2 with TRBJ2-2, with TRBD1 matching 7 bases. V shed 6 bases, J shed 8 bases, and the junction held 12 bases outside the gene matches. The CDR3 is made up of 15 amino acids. From germline, CDR1 is SGHTA and CDR2 FQGNSA. The CDR3: CASRDEQGSAGELFF. CDR3 sequence (DNA): TGTGCCAGCAGGGATGAACAGGGGAGTGCGGGGGAGCTGTTTTTT. Looking up the rest from reference TRBV7-2 and TRBJ2-2 gives the full variable domain: GAGVSQSPSNKVTEKGKDVELRCDPISGHTALYWYRQSLGQGLEFLIYFQGNSAPDKSGLPSDRFSAERTGGSVSTLTIQRTQQEDSAVYLCASRDEQGSAGELFFGEGSRLTVL.

This clone was observed a few times. The gene calls are TRBV5-4 and TRBJ2-1; D is perhaps TRBD2 (5 bases). Trimming cost V 0 bases and J 7 bases, with 8 bases left between them. CDR3 length: 13 amino acids. The germline CDR1 and CDR2 sequences are SGHNT and YYREEE (reference sequence). CDR3 coding DNA: TGTGCCAGCAGCTTGGATTGGGAGAATGAGCAGTTCTTC. Protein: CASSLDWENEQFF.

The gene calls are TRBV5-1 and TRBJ2-3, with 9 bases identical to TRBD2. The V and J ends lost 2 bases and 5 bases, in that order; junction bases with no gene match: 6. CDR1 and CDR2 (germline): SGHRS, YFSETQ. The CDR3 consists of 15 residues. The CDR3 loop reads CASSFGGGALDTQYF. The CDR3 DNA sequence: TGCGCCAGCAGCTTCGGCGGGGGGGCCTTAGATACGCAGTATTTT.

The chain combines TRBV12-3 or TRBV12-4 with TRBJ1-1; D is perhaps TRBD1 (5 bases). V lost 4 bases and J 6 bases, leaving 12 bases between the germline ends. The CDR3 covers 13 residues. The CDR3 DNA reads TGTGCCAGCAGTTCTAGGGGTTCGGCTGAAGCTTTCTTT. Its protein is CASSSRGSAEAFF.